Given below is one T cell receptor beta chain in context. This sample stems from a study of blood T cell repertoires in COVID-19. Germline V gene lookup returns CDR1 SEHNR and CDR2 FQNEAQ (reference sequence). The CDR3 has 14 residues. Between the trimmed V and J ends, which lost 1 base and 3 bases, there was a span of 7 bases. Per the original data handling: By means of reference gene primer amplification, nucleated cell counts were estimated. Repertoires were generated with immunoSEQ multiplex PCR, while TCRdb's copy carries only in-frame clones and drops some. V and J calls and clone size are as listed in that table; D and trimming were resolved from the DNA. The table shows about 220,000 clones, with 65% to 90% occurring only once.

Sequenced: peripheral blood. This TCR was recovered from a human donor in a cohort sampled during active COVID-19. The chain couples TRBV7-9 to TRBJ1-5; no clear D. In DNA, the CDR3 is TGTGCCAGCAGCTTAGTGGGCTTCAATCAGCCCCAGCATTTT. This codes for CASSLVGFNQPQHF.